This section outlines one TCR beta chain sequence together with its context. The antigen remains unidentified. The entry originates in a study of OX40 agonist ivuxolimab in advanced cancers. The wider study: Patients were given ivuxolimab, an antibody that agonizes OX40 (CD134).

Drawing of blood for sampling happened at baseline, at cycle 4 day 1, and at cycle 7 day 1. Data came from immunoSEQ multiplex PCR; TCRdb stores just in-frame clones and leaves some out. The table has about 67,000 clones, 70% to 90% seen once; the top ten hold 2% to 2.5%. The CDR3 loop spans 14 amino acids. Per germline, CDR1 SEHNR and CDR2 FQNEAQ (reference sequence). J was trimmed by 2 bases and V by 8 bases; bases with no gene match: 9. Overall study findings and caveats: Both CD4+ and CD8+ T cell populations in blood had undergone clonal expansion by week 6 at 0.1 to 3.0 mg/kg. Nonresponders, in some cases, also had low normalized T-cell clonal expansion.

The chain recombines TRBV7-9 with TRBJ2-7; TRBD2 matches at 7 bases. The starting material was CD4+ or CD8+ T cells sorted from blood, obtained in a trial of the OX40 agonist ivuxolimab. This clonotype originated in an adult with an advanced solid tumor such as melanoma, head and neck, liver or kidney cancer. The chain's CDR3 is CASAFSGGTYEQYF. In nucleotides, the CDR3 is TGTGCCAGCGCCTTCTCCGGGGGGACCTACGAGCAGTACTTC.